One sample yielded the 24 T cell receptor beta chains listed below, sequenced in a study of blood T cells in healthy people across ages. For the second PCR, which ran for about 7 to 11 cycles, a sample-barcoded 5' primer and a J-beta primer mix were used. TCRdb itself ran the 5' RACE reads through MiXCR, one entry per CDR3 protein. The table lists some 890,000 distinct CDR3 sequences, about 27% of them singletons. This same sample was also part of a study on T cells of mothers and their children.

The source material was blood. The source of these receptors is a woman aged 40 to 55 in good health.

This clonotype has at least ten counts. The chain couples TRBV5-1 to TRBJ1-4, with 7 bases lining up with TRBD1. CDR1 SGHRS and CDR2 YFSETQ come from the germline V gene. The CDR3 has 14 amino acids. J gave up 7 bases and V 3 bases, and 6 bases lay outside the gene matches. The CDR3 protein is CASSSQGQGEKLFF. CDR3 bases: TGCGCCAGCAGCTCACAGGGGCAGGGTGAAAAACTGTTTTTT.

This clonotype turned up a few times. The CDR3, as DNA: TGTGCCAGCAGTTCCGGCAGTAACAACTATGGCTACACCTTC. It specifies CASSSGSNNYGYTF. The chain is built from TRBV28 and TRBJ1-2; D remains unclear. V was clipped by 4 bases and J by 2 bases, with 11 bases between them. The CDR3 runs 14 residues. Germline V lookup: CDR1 MDHEN, CDR2 SYDVKM.

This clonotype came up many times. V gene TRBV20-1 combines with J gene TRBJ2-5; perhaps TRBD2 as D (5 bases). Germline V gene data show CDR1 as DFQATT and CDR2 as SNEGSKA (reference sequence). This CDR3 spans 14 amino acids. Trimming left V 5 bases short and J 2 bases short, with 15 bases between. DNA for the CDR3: TGCAGTGCTGGCCAATCTAGGGAGCAAGAGACCCAGTACTTC. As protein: CSAGQSREQETQYF.

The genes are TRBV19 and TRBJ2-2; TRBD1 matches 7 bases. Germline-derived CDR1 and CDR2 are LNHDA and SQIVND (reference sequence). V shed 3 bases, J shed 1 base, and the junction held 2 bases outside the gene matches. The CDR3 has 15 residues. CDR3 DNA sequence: TGTGCCAGTAGTATGACAGGGCTGAACACCGGGGAGCTGTTTTTT. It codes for CASSMTGLNTGELFF.

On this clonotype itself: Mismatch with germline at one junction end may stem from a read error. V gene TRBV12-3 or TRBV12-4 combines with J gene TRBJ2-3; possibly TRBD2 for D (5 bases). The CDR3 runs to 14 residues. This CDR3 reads CTSSHNGRRDTQYF. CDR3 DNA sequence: TGTACCAGCAGTCACAACGGACGGAGGGATACGCAGTATTTT.

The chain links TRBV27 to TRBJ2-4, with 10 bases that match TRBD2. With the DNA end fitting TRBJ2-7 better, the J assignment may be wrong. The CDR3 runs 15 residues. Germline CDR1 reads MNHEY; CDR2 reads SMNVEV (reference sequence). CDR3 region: CASSLSPSGGSEQYF. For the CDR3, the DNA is TGTGCCAGCAGTTTGTCTCCTAGCGGGGGATCCGAGCAGTACTTC.

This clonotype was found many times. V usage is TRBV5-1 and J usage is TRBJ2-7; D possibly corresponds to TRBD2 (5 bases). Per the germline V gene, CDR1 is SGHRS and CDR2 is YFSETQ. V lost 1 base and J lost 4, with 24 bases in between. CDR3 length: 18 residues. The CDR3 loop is CASSLRPQAVGEFYEQYF. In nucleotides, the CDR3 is TGCGCCAGCAGCTTGAGGCCTCAAGCGGTGGGCGAATTTTACGAGCAGTACTTC.

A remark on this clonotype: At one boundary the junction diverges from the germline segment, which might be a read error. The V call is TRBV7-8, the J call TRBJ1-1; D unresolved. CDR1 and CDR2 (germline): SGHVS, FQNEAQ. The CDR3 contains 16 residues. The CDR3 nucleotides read TGTGCCAGCACCTTAGCCAACGGTCGGATGAACACTGAAGCTTTCTTT. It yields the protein CASTLANGRMNTEAFF.

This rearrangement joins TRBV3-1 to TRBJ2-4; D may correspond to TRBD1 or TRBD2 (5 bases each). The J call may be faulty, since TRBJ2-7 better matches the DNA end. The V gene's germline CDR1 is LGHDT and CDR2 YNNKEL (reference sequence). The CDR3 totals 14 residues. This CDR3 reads CASSQQGPSYEQYF. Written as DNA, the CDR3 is TGTGCCAGCAGCCAACAGGGACCTTCCTACGAGCAGTACTTC.

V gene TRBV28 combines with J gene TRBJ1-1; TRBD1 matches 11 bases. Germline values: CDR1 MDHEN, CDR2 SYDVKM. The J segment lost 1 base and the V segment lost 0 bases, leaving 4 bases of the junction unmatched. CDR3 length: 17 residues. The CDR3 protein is CASSLWGTGGRNTEAFF. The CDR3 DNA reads TGTGCCAGCAGTTTATGGGGGACAGGGGGTCGGAACACTGAAGCTTTCTTT.

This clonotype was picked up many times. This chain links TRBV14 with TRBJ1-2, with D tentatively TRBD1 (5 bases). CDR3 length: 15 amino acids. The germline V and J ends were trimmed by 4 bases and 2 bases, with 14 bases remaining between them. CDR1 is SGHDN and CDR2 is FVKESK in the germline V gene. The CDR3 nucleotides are TGTGCCAGCAGCCTAGCGGGGGGTCGGAACTATGGCTACACCTTC. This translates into CASSLAGGRNYGYTF.

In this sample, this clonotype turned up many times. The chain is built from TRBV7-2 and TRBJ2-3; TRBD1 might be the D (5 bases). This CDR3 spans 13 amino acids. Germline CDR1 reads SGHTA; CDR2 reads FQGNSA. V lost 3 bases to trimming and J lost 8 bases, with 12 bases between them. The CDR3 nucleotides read TGTGCCAGCAGCTTCAAAGGGGCTTTTACGCAGTATTTT. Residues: CASSFKGAFTQYF.

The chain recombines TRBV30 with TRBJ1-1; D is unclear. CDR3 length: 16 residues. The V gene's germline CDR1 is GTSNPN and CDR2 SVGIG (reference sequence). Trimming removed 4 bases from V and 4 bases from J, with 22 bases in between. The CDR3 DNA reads TGTGCCTGGAATTTTCGGCCCCCCCTTGGACCCACTGAAGCTTTCTTT. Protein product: CAWNFRPPLGPTEAFF.

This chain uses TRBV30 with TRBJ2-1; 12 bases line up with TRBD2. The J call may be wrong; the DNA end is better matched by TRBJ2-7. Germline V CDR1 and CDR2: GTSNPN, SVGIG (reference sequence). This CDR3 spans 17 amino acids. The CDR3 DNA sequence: TGTGCCTGGAGACGTCTAGCGGGGGGGAGCTCCTACAATAAGCAGTACTTC. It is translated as CAWRRLAGGSSYNKQYF.

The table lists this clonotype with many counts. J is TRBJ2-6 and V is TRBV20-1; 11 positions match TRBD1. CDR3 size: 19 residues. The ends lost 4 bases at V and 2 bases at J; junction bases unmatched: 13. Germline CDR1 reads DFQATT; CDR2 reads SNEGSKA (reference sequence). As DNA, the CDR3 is TGCAGTGCTACCAAACCGGCGGGACAGGGGGTGGCTGGGGCCAACGTCCTGACTTTC. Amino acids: CSATKPAGQGVAGANVLTF.

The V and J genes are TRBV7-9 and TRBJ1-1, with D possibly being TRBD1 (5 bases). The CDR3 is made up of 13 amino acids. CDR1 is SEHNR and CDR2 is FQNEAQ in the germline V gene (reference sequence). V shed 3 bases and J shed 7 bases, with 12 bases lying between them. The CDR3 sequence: CASSLGRVGEAFF. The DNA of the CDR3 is TGTGCCAGCAGCTTGGGCAGGGTCGGTGAAGCTTTCTTT.

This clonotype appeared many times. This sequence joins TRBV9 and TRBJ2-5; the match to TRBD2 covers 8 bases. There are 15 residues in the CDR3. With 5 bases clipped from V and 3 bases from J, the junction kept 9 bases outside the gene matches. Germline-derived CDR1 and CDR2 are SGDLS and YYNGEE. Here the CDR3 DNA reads TGTGCCAGCAGTACATCGGGGGGGACAAAAGAGACCCAGTACTTC. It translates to CASSTSGGTKETQYF.

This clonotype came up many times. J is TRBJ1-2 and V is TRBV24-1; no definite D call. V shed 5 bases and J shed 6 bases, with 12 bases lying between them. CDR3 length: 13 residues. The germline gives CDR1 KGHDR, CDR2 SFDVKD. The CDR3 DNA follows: TGTGCCACCAGTGCTGTTCACAGTGATGGCTACACCTTC. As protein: CATSAVHSDGYTF.

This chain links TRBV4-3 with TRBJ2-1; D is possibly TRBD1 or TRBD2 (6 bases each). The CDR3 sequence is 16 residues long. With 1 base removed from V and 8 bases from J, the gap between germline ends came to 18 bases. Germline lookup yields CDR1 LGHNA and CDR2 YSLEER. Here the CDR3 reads CASSQVWGAVWDEQFF. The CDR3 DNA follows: TGCGCCAGCAGCCAAGTGTGGGGGGCCGTGTGGGATGAGCAGTTCTTC.

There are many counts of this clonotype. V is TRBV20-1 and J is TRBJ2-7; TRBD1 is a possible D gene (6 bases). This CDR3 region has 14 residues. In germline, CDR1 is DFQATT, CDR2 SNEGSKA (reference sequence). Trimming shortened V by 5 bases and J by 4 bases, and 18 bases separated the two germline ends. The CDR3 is CSAPNPTGLYEQYF. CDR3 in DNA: TGCAGTGCTCCTAATCCCACAGGGCTATACGAGCAGTACTTC.

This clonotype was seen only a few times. CDR3 nucleotides: TGTGCCACCGGGACTAAGCGGGAGACCCAGTACTTC. Translating gives CATGTKRETQYF. This rearrangement joins TRBV2 to TRBJ2-5; TRBD2 agrees at 7 bases. The V segment lost 10 bases and the J segment 5 bases; nucleotides outside the gene matches: 7. This CDR3 is 12 amino acids long. The germline CDR1 and CDR2 sequences are SNHLY and FYNNEI.

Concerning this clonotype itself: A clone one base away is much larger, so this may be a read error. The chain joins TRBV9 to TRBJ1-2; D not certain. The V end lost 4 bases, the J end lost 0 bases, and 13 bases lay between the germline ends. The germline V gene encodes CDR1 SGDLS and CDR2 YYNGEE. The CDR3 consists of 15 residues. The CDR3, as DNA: TGTGCCAGCAGCAAGAGCACGGTCCCTAACTATGGCTACACCTTC. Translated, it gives CASSKSTVPNYGYTF.

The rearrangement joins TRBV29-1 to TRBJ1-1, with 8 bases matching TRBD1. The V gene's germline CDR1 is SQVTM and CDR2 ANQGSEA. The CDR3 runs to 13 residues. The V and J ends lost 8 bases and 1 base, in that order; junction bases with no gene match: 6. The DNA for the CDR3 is TGCAGCATTGGACAGGGATCGAACACTGAAGCTTTCTTT. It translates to CSIGQGSNTEAFF.

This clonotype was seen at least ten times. The CDR3 sequence: CASSLTEVYGYTF. Here the CDR3 DNA reads TGTGCCAGCAGCTTAACAGAGGTCTATGGCTACACCTTC. The V gene is TRBV7-2, the J gene TRBJ1-2; D is undetermined. Between the trimmed V and J ends, which lost 2 bases and 4 bases, there was a span of 8 bases. CDR1 SGHTA and CDR2 FQGNSA come from the germline V gene. CDR3 length equals 13 residues.